Given below is one T cell receptor beta chain in context. The sample belongs to a study of blood T cells in healthy people across ages. CDR3 length equals 16 residues. V dropped 0 bases and J dropped 6; count of bases not matched to a gene: 8. Looked up from germline, CDR1 is LGHNA and CDR2 is YNFKEQ. In terms of origin and age, donors were healthy Caucasian individuals from Russia aged about 6 to 95. The authors drew roughly 9.8 milliliters of peripheral blood from each donor. Primers used in a second PCR of about 7 to 12 cycles were a sample-barcoded 5' primer and a J-beta primer mix. Any given sample supplied a minimum of 3 million CDR3-containing paired-end reads. TCRdb itself ran the 5' RACE reads through MiXCR, one entry per CDR3 protein. Among roughly 830,000 distinct CDR3 sequences listed, 60% to 80% were seen once.

Material for sequencing was blood. This receptor was identified in a man aged 30 to 39 in good health. This chain connects TRBV4-2 to TRBJ2-1; 7 bases fit TRBD2. The CDR3 nucleotides read TGTGCCAGCAGCCAAGACCGCAGGGAGGGGTTCAATGAGCAGTTCTTC. Translated: CASSQDRREGFNEQFF.